The 28 T cell receptor beta chains presented below share a single source sample, sequenced in a study of blood T cells in healthy people across ages. A second PCR of about 7 to 11 cycles used a sample-barcoded 5' primer and a J-beta primer mix. Via MiXCR, TCRdb re-called the 5' RACE reads, giving one row per CDR3 protein. Found here are 2 million or so distinct CDR3 sequences, just under 50% of them singletons; the top ten hold roughly 2.1%. The sample comprised blood. These receptors were taken from a middle-aged woman in good health.

This chain connects TRBV10-3 to TRBJ2-1; TRBD2 agrees at 12 bases. The CDR3 has 14 residues. CDR1 is ENHRY, CDR2 SYGVKD, per germline. V lost 5 bases, J lost 8 bases, and 4 bases stayed unmatched. The CDR3 DNA follows: TGTGCCATCAGTCTAGCGGGGGGGCCCTATGAGCAGTTCTTC. Residues: CAISLAGGPYEQFF.

The V and J genes are TRBV3-1 and TRBJ1-2; no reliable D call. V was clipped by 1 base and J by 5 bases, with 11 bases between them. The germline V gene has CDR1 LGHDT and CDR2 YNNKEL (reference sequence). CDR3 size: 14 residues. The CDR3 sequence is CASSQAVKGYGYTF. DNA for the CDR3: TGTGCCAGCAGCCAAGCGGTAAAGGGTTATGGCTACACCTTC.

This clonotype was found a few times. V is TRBV27 and J is TRBJ2-1, with 12 bases fitting TRBD2. CDR1 and CDR2 from the germline V gene are MNHEY and SMNVEV (reference sequence). This CDR3 contains 18 residues. J was trimmed by 0 bases and V by 6 bases; bases with no gene match: 9. This CDR3 reads CASRPLAGGISSYNEQFF. The CDR3 region has the DNA TGTGCCAGCAGGCCTCTAGCGGGGGGGATAAGCTCCTACAATGAGCAGTTCTTC.

The rearrangement joins TRBV5-6 to TRBJ2-5; D might be TRBD1 (6 bases). The germline gives CDR1 SGHDT, CDR2 YYEEEE. V lost 0 bases and J lost 6, with 12 bases in between. The CDR3 runs 14 residues. CDR3 DNA: TGTGCCAGCAGCTTGGGTCAGGGGCCGAAGACCCAGTACTTC. Translating gives CASSLGQGPKTQYF.

The CDR3 is CASSSSGTRQETQYF. The CDR3 coding sequence is TGTGCCAGCAGCTCCTCCGGGACTCGCCAAGAGACCCAGTACTTC. The chain uses TRBV11-2 and TRBJ2-5; a weak D match, TRBD2 (6 bases). CDR1 SGHAT and CDR2 FQNNGV come from the germline V gene. The CDR3 extends over 15 amino acids. V shed 4 bases and J shed 1 base, with 13 bases lying between them.

The V gene is TRBV6-6, the J gene TRBJ1-5; D might be TRBD1 (5 bases). Trimming removed 4 bases from V and 3 bases from J, with 16 bases in between. Germline CDR1 reads MNHNY; CDR2 reads SVGAGI (reference sequence). This CDR3 has 16 amino acids. CDR3 nucleotides: TGTGCCAGCAGTTTGACACCGGGGCCAAACAATCAGCCCCAGCATTTT. Translation gives CASSLTPGPNNQPQHF.

J is TRBJ2-1 and V is TRBV14, with unresolved D. Germline V lookup: CDR1 SGHDN, CDR2 FVKESK. The CDR3 is made up of 16 amino acids. Deletions cut 1 base from V and 0 bases from J, with 10 bases between. The CDR3, as DNA: TGTGCCAGCAGCCAAGTCGAGGCCAGCTCCTACAATGAGCAGTTCTTC. Its protein product is CASSQVEASSYNEQFF.

This chain joins TRBV7-3 and TRBJ2-6; 7 bases map to TRBD1. Germline CDR1 reads SGHTA; CDR2 reads FQGTGA. The ends lost 5 bases at V and 2 bases at J; junction bases unmatched: 6. This CDR3 has 16 amino acids. The CDR3 nucleotides read TGTGCCAGCAGCGACCTAACAGGGGCTGGGGCCAACGTCCTGACTTTC. It encodes CASSDLTGAGANVLTF.

As for this clonotype: Germline is not matched at one junction end, which may reflect a read error. The chain uses TRBV7-8 and TRBJ2-5, with a tentative D call TRBD2 (6 bases). The CDR3 consists of 14 residues. Germline CDR1 SGHVS, CDR2 FQNEAQ. The CDR3 nucleotides read TGTGCCAGTAGCTTTGGGGCGAGCGGGGAGACCCAGTACTTC. Amino acids: CASSFGASGETQYF.

V and J are TRBV20-1 and TRBJ2-2; D gene uncertain. The germline V gene has CDR1 DFQATT and CDR2 SNEGSKA (reference sequence). V lost 0 bases to trimming and J lost 11 bases, with 10 bases between them. The CDR3 length is 12 residues. The CDR3 DNA reads as TGCAGTGCTAGAGATGCTCGTCCAGAGCTGTTTTTT. Translating it yields CSARDARPELFF.

V gene TRBV7-2 combines with J gene TRBJ2-4; 9 nucleotides match TRBD2. Judging by the DNA end, TRBJ2-5 fits better; the J call may be wrong. Germline V gene sequence: CDR1 SGHTA, CDR2 FQGNSA. The CDR3 loop spans 17 amino acids. CDR3 region: CASSFWSGASGEETQYF. The CDR3 region has the DNA TGTGCCAGCAGCTTTTGGAGCGGGGCTAGCGGGGAAGAGACCCAGTACTTC.

J is TRBJ1-2 and V is TRBV4-1, with D unresolved. Germline values: CDR1 MGHRA, CDR2 YSYEKL. V lost 0 bases to trimming and J lost 6 bases, with 14 bases between them. CDR3 length: 15 residues. The CDR3 bases are TGCGCCAGCAGCCAAGAAGGATCCGGGGTAGATGGCTACACCTTC. The encoded protein is CASSQEGSGVDGYTF.

This sequence joins TRBV4-2 and TRBJ2-2; 11 positions agree with TRBD2. Looked up from germline, CDR1 is LGHNA and CDR2 is YNFKEQ. Trimming removed 1 base from V and 4 bases from J; junction bases left unmatched: 2. This CDR3 is built from 16 residues. CDR3 residues: CASSQGGTSGTGELFF. CDR3 DNA: TGTGCCAGCAGCCAAGGGGGGACTAGCGGCACCGGGGAGCTGTTTTTT.

A few counts support this clonotype. The CDR3 bases are TGTGCCAGCAGACCGCCAGACACAGATACGCAGTATTTT. It yields the protein CASRPPDTDTQYF. The V call is TRBV4-2, the J call TRBJ2-3; no clear D. CDR1 is LGHNA and CDR2 is YNFKEQ in the germline V gene. The V gene lost 6 bases and the J gene lost 2 bases, with 9 bases spanning the gap. The CDR3 runs 13 residues.

The J gene is TRBJ2-1, the V gene TRBV11-2; unclear D gene. The V and J ends lost 8 bases and 8 bases respectively, with 10 bases between them. The CDR3 contains 11 residues. CDR1 is SGHAT and CDR2 is FQNNGV in the germline V gene. The CDR3 here is CASVSNHEQFF. The DNA of the CDR3 is TGTGCCAGCGTATCTAACCATGAGCAGTTCTTC.

This clonotype has just a few counts. At one end, the junction sequence differs from germline, possibly due to a read error. The chain has TRBV9 and TRBJ1-2; D unresolved. Germline V gene sequence: CDR1 SGDLS, CDR2 YYNGEE. There are 15 residues in the CDR3. Here the CDR3 DNA reads TGTGCCAGCAGCGTCAGAGAATCCACTAACTATGGTTACACCTTC. Translating gives CASSVRESTNYGYTF.

In DNA form, the CDR3 reads TGTGCCAGCAGACCCCGCGGCGCCAGCTCTGGGGCCAACGTCCTGACTTTC. It encodes CASRPRGASSGANVLTF. J is TRBJ2-6 and V is TRBV6-6, with D unclear. Germline CDR1 and CDR2: MNHNY and SVGAGI (reference sequence). V was cut by 6 bases and J by 0 bases, with 15 bases left in between. This CDR3 has 17 amino acids.

This clonotype was recorded a few times. The J gene is TRBJ1-1, the V gene TRBV29-1; a possible D gene is TRBD1 (6 bases). The CDR3 covers 15 residues. V was cut by 7 bases and J by 4 bases, with 22 bases left in between. Germline CDR1 and CDR2: SQVTM and ANQGSEA. CDR3 protein: CSAGYPQGGGTEAFF. The DNA of the CDR3 is TGCAGCGCTGGATACCCCCAGGGAGGGGGCACTGAAGCTTTCTTT. Complete variable domain (other parts from reference TRBV29-1 and TRBJ1-1): SAVISQKPSRDICQRGTSLTIQCQVDSQVTMMFWYRQQPGQSLTLIATANQGSEATYESGFVIDKFPISRPNLTFSTLTVSNMSPEDSSIYLCSAGYPQGGGTEAFFGQGTRLTVV.

The chain combines TRBV2 with TRBJ1-2; a possible D gene is TRBD1 (5 bases). V was cut by 9 bases and J by 6 bases, with 17 bases left in between. CDR1 and CDR2 (germline): SNHLY, FYNNEI. The CDR3 covers 13 residues. CDR3 region: CARASGGHNGYTF. In DNA, the CDR3 is TGTGCCAGGGCTAGTGGGGGTCACAATGGCTACACCTTC.

Of note for this clonotype: One junction end does not reproduce the germline sequence, and a read error may be involved. Written as DNA, the CDR3 is TGTGCCAGCAACTTACGGACAGGGGCTAACTATGGCTACACCTTC. Amino acid sequence: CASNLRTGANYGYTF. The chain uses TRBV7-2 and TRBJ1-2; 9 bases line up with TRBD1. The germline CDR1 and CDR2 sequences are SGHTA and FQGNSA. The CDR3 length is 15 residues.

This rearrangement joins TRBV12-3 or TRBV12-4 to TRBJ2-1; 8 bases align to TRBD1. After removal of 5 bases from V and 5 bases from J, the junction contained 14 bases not matched to a gene. The CDR3 length is 17 residues. The CDR3 sequence is CASSPGDRKVPDNEQFF. The CDR3, as DNA: TGTGCCAGCAGTCCCGGGGACAGGAAGGTCCCCGACAATGAGCAGTTCTTC.

This clonotype has only one observation. V usage is TRBV27 and J usage is TRBJ1-1; no firm D call. The germline V and J ends were trimmed by 8 bases and 1 base, with 11 bases remaining between them. The CDR3 is 13 residues long. Per the germline V gene, CDR1 is MNHEY and CDR2 is SMNVEV (reference sequence). CDR3 residues: CASAIDTNTEAFF. The CDR3, as DNA: TGTGCCAGCGCAATTGACACGAACACTGAAGCTTTCTTT.

This clonotype has a handful of counts. This chain connects TRBV4-1 to TRBJ2-5, with 7 nucleotides matching TRBD1. Per the germline V gene, CDR1 is MGHRA and CDR2 is YSYEKL. This CDR3 has 17 amino acids. V lost 0 bases to trimming and J lost 1 base; unmatched junction nucleotides: 8. For the CDR3, the DNA is TGCGCCAGCAGCCAAGAGGGCGACAGGGTTTTCCAAGAGACCCAGTACTTC. It yields the protein CASSQEGDRVFQETQYF.

A note on this clonotype: A junction end diverges from the germline sequence, so it may reflect a read error. The rearrangement links TRBV20-1 to TRBJ2-1, with 10 positions matching TRBD2. The CDR3 has 14 residues. The germline CDR1 and CDR2 sequences are DFQATT and SNEGSKA (reference sequence). The CDR3 nucleotides read TGCAGTGCCGCTAGCGGGGGCCATCTCGATGAGCAGTTATTC. It translates to CSAASGGHLDEQLF.

This chain links TRBV3-1 with TRBJ2-4, with 8 positions matching TRBD2. V gave up 4 bases and J gave up 0 bases; unmatched junction bases: 14. Germline V gene data show CDR1 as LGHDT and CDR2 as YNNKEL (reference sequence). The CDR3 has 19 amino acids. CDR3 residues: CASSPGLVGGNLAKNIQYF. CDR3 coding DNA: TGTGCCAGCAGCCCGGGACTAGTGGGGGGGAACTTAGCCAAAAACATTCAGTACTTC.

A few counts support this clonotype. The rearrangement links TRBV7-8 to TRBJ1-6; TRBD1 agrees at 11 bases. This CDR3 has 14 amino acids. V was pared by 8 bases and J by 7 bases, with 4 bases of the junction left unmatched. Germline V gives CDR1 SGHVS, CDR2 FQNEAQ. The CDR3 nucleotides read TGTGCCAGCGGACAGGGGGCTTTGAATTCACCCCTCCACTTT. This encodes CASGQGALNSPLHF.

V usage is TRBV5-1 and J usage is TRBJ2-3; TRBD1 aligns across 8 bases. V lost 3 bases and J lost 3; bases outside the gene matches: 3. CDR1 SGHRS and CDR2 YFSETQ come from the germline V gene. The CDR3 runs 14 residues. DNA of the CDR3: TGCGCCAGCAGCTCGACAGGGGAGACAGATACGCAGTATTTT. This encodes CASSSTGETDTQYF. Supplemented by reference TRBV5-1 and TRBJ2-3, the full variable domain reads KAGVTQTPRYLIKTRGQQVTLSCSPISGHRSVSWYQQTPGQGLQFLFEYFSETQRNKGNFPGRFSGRQFSNSRSEMNVSTLELGDSALYLCASSSTGETDTQYFGPGTRLTVL.

This clonotype was seen a few times. The rearrangement links TRBV7-2 to TRBJ2-7; D remains unclear. The V end was cut by 5 bases, the J end by 5 bases, with 13 bases between. Germline CDR1 SGHTA, CDR2 FQGNSA. The CDR3 is made up of 13 amino acids. The chain's CDR3 is CASSARSFHEQYF. In DNA form, the CDR3 reads TGTGCCAGCAGCGCCCGTTCTTTCCACGAGCAGTACTTC.